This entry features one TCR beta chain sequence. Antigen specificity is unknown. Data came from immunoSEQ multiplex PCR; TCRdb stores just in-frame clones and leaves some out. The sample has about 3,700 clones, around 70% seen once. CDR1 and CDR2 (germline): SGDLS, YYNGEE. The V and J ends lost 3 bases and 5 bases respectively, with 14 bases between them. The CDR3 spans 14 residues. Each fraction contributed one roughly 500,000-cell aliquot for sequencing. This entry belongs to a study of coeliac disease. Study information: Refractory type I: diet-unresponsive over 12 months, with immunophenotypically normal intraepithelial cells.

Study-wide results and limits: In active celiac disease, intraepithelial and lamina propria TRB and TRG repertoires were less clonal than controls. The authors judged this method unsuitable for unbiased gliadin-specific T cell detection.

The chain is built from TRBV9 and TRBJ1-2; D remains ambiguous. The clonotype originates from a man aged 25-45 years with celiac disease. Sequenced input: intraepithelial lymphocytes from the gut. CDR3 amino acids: CASSEIPSSYGYTF. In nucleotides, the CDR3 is TGTGCCAGCAGCGAGATTCCTAGTTCATATGGCTACACCTTC.